A single sample gave rise to the 20 T cell receptor beta chains below, sequenced in a study of cytomegalovirus exposure and HLA in healthy donors. Use of 60 Vbeta and 13 Jbeta primers characterized the PCR. Measured with immunoSEQ multiplex PCR; TCRdb has only the in-frame clones, and not every one. This table has 150,000 to 180,000 clones, 80% appearing once. Sequencing was done on a sample of PBMCs. These receptor sequences come from a man aged 25-45 years in good health and CMV-seropositive.

The rearrangement links TRBV7-9 to TRBJ2-1, with 8 bases aligning to TRBD1. The germline V gene has CDR1 SEHNR and CDR2 FQNEAQ (reference sequence). V lost 5 bases to trimming and J lost 8 bases; unmatched junction nucleotides: 14. The CDR3 loop spans 16 amino acids. This CDR3 is CASSTGTGVSSDEQFF. CDR3 DNA sequence: TGTGCCAGCAGCACGGGGACAGGCGTTTCGAGCGATGAGCAGTTCTTC. The full variable domain, in which reference TRBV7-9 and TRBJ2-1 provide the parts outside the CDR3, is DTGVSQNPRHKITKRGQNVTFRCDPISEHNRLYWYRQTLGQGPEFLTYFQNEAQLEKSRLLSDRFSAERPKGSFSTLEIQRTEQGDSAMYLCASSTGTGVSSDEQFFGPGTRLTVL.

The chain couples TRBV5-1 to TRBJ2-7; the D is unclear. The germline V gene has CDR1 SGHRS and CDR2 YFSETQ. This CDR3 has 14 amino acids. V gave up 0 bases and J gave up 5 bases, with 12 bases separating them. CDR3 coding DNA: TGCGCCAGCAGCTTGGCAGGCCAGGTCCACGAGCAGTACTTC. Translated, it gives CASSLAGQVHEQYF.

The J gene is TRBJ1-1, the V gene TRBV5-1; D is undetermined. The CDR3 spans 13 residues. From germline, CDR1 is SGHRS and CDR2 YFSETQ. V gave up 6 bases and J gave up 2 bases, with 11 bases separating them. CDR3 sequence: CASNANSNTEAFF. As DNA, the CDR3 is TGCGCCAGCAACGCTAATTCCAACACTGAAGCTTTCTTT.

This clone occurred a few times. The chain joins TRBV10-3 to TRBJ2-6; perhaps TRBD1 as D (6 bases). CDR3 size: 19 residues. The V end was cut by 5 bases, the J end by 4 bases, with 24 bases between. The V gene's germline CDR1 is ENHRY and CDR2 SYGVKD. The CDR3 DNA sequence: TGTGCCATCAGTAAGAAGGACAGAAGGGGTATGTCGGGGGCCAACGTCCTGACTTTC. As protein: CAISKKDRRGMSGANVLTF.

This chain connects TRBV27 to TRBJ1-5, with TRBD1 matching 8 bases. Trimming at V came to 2 bases and at J to 9 bases, leaving 6 bases not matched to a gene. Germline CDR1 reads MNHEY; CDR2 reads SMNVEV (reference sequence). This CDR3 has 14 residues. The CDR3: CASSLGSGGRPQHF. The CDR3 DNA is TGTGCCAGCAGTTTAGGTTCAGGGGGCAGGCCCCAGCATTTT.

The chain links TRBV11-3 to TRBJ2-3, with 8 bases aligning to TRBD2. CDR1 SGHNT and CDR2 YENEEA come from the germline V gene. Germline trimming cut 5 bases from V and 2 bases from J; bases unmatched to any gene: 12. CDR3 length equals 17 residues. CDR3 sequence: CASSPGLAGPHTDTQYF. CDR3 bases: TGTGCCAGCAGCCCGGGGTTAGCGGGGCCCCACACAGATACGCAGTATTTT.

V usage is TRBV4-1 and J usage is TRBJ2-7; D perhaps matches TRBD2 (5 bases). The CDR3 extends over 16 amino acids. V was cut by 1 base and J by 3 bases, with 16 bases left in between. Germline V CDR1 and CDR2: MGHRA, YSYEKL. The CDR3 here is CASSQVASSGNYEQYF. CDR3 sequence (DNA): TGCGCCAGCAGCCAAGTTGCTAGCTCCGGGAACTACGAGCAGTACTTC.

The rearrangement uses TRBV5-1 and TRBJ2-7, with 7 bases aligning to TRBD1. This CDR3 spans 14 amino acids. The J segment lost 5 bases and the V segment lost 1 base, leaving 6 bases of the junction unmatched. Germline V lookup: CDR1 SGHRS, CDR2 YFSETQ. Here the CDR3 reads CASSLLGQGDEQYF. The CDR3 region has the DNA TGCGCCAGCAGCTTGCTCGGGCAGGGGGACGAGCAGTACTTC.

The CDR3 loop is CASSLGQGIDIQYF. The CDR3 nucleotides are TGTGCCAGCAGCCTGGGACAGGGTATCGACATTCAGTACTTC. The chain joins TRBV2 to TRBJ2-4; TRBD1 aligns across 9 bases. The V gene's germline CDR1 is SNHLY and CDR2 FYNNEI. The CDR3 consists of 14 residues. After removal of 6 bases from V and 8 bases from J, the junction contained 8 bases not matched to a gene.

This rearrangement joins TRBV4-1 to TRBJ2-3, with 9 bases aligning to TRBD1. With 3 bases clipped from V and 6 bases from J, the junction kept 1 base outside the gene matches. Germline loops: CDR1 MGHRA, CDR2 YSYEKL. The CDR3 runs 13 residues. This CDR3 is CASSQDRGDTQYF. The CDR3 nucleotides read TGCGCCAGCAGCCAGGACAGGGGTGATACGCAGTATTTT.

The chain couples TRBV6-5 to TRBJ2-7; tentative D call: TRBD2 (5 bases). CDR1 is MNHEY, CDR2 SVGAGI, per germline. Trimming shortened V by 0 bases and J by 2 bases, and 14 bases separated the two germline ends. The CDR3 covers 16 residues. CDR3 sequence (DNA): TGTGCCAGCAGTTACTCGATGAGCGGAAGCGCCTACGAGCAGTACTTC. This translates into CASSYSMSGSAYEQYF.

The rearrangement uses TRBV4-2 and TRBJ2-2; D unresolved. The length of the CDR3 is 15 residues. The germline V gene encodes CDR1 LGHNA and CDR2 YNFKEQ. V was shortened by 0 bases and J by 2 bases, with 7 bases between the two germline ends. CDR3 sequence: CASSQDFRNTGELFF. CDR3 nucleotide sequence: TGTGCCAGCAGCCAAGACTTCAGAAACACCGGGGAGCTGTTTTTT.

The rearrangement links TRBV5-3 to TRBJ1-5; D possibly corresponds to TRBD1 (6 bases). TRBV5-3 is an ORF, with its function uncertain. The CDR3 sequence is 15 residues long. The ends were cut back, 10 bases at V and 4 bases at J, with 21 bases in the middle. CDR3 region: CAVHLRTAVNQPQHF. CDR3 coding DNA: TGTGCCGTACATTTAAGGACAGCGGTTAATCAGCCCCAGCATTTT.

This chain links TRBV19 with TRBJ2-7; the match to TRBD2 covers 14 bases. CDR3 length equals 15 residues. Trimming removed 10 bases from V and 3 bases from J; junction bases left unmatched: 8. Germline V CDR1 and CDR2: LNHDA, SQIVND (reference sequence). The CDR3 DNA sequence: TGTGCCACCAGTGTAGGACTAGCGGGAGGCTACGAGCAGTACTTC. Amino acid sequence: CATSVGLAGGYEQYF.

This chain uses TRBV9 with TRBJ2-3; 7 nucleotides align to TRBD2. The junction had 7 bases not matched to a gene; V was cut back by 8 bases and J by 1 base. Germline values: CDR1 SGDLS, CDR2 YYNGEE. The CDR3 is made up of 14 amino acids. The CDR3 reads CASTTSGGTDTQYF. The CDR3 nucleotides read TGTGCCAGTACAACCAGCGGGGGCACAGATACGCAGTATTTT.

This sequence joins TRBV6-4 and TRBJ2-1; TRBD1 aligns across 7 bases. V shed 6 bases, J shed 4 bases, and the junction held 9 bases outside the gene matches. CDR3 length equals 15 residues. Germline CDR1 and CDR2: MRHNA and SNTAGT. DNA for the CDR3: TGTGCCAGCAGGGGTAGGGACAGCCCTTACAATGAGCAGTTCTTC. This translates into CASRGRDSPYNEQFF.

The rearrangement uses TRBV25-1 and TRBJ1-4; 10 bases align to TRBD1. Germline V gives CDR1 MGHDK, CDR2 SYGVNS. Germline trimming cut 6 bases from V and 8 bases from J; bases unmatched to any gene: 6. This CDR3 has 14 amino acids. CDR3 in amino acids: CASSGQGGVEKLFF. The CDR3 nucleotides read TGTGCCAGCAGCGGACAGGGGGGAGTGGAAAAACTGTTTTTT.

This clone was detected only once. The J gene is TRBJ2-7, the V gene TRBV7-9, with 10 nucleotides matching TRBD2. There are 15 residues in the CDR3. Germline assignment: CDR1 SEHNR and CDR2 FQNEAQ (reference sequence). V lost 2 bases, J lost 5 bases, and 6 bases stayed unmatched. The chain's CDR3 is CASSLSGTSVHEQYF. The CDR3 coding sequence is TGTGCCAGCAGCTTATCCGGGACTAGCGTCCACGAGCAGTACTTC.

V usage is TRBV7-9 and J usage is TRBJ2-5, with D perhaps matching TRBD2 (5 bases). The end of the DNA aligns better with TRBJ2-7, so the J call may be wrong. The CDR3 consists of 16 residues. Germline V lookup: CDR1 SEHNR, CDR2 FQNEAQ (reference sequence). This chain's CDR3 is CASSSSRDSRGLEQYF. The CDR3 DNA follows: TGTGCCAGCAGCTCCTCTAGAGACTCCCGAGGGCTCGAGCAGTACTTC.

The V call is TRBV7-2, the J call TRBJ1-2, with 8 bases that match TRBD1. With 3 bases clipped from V and 8 bases from J, the junction kept 11 bases outside the gene matches. Germline V gene data show CDR1 as SGHTA and CDR2 as FQGNSA. The CDR3 sequence is 15 residues long. CDR3 amino acids: CASSFGGQVRGGYTF. CDR3 in DNA: TGTGCCAGCAGCTTTGGGGGACAGGTGAGAGGAGGCTACACCTTC.